This T cell receptor (beta chain) was identified during a study of blood T cells in healthy people across ages. Study-wide results and limits: Compared with aged donors, long-lived donors showed fewer expanded clones, suggesting selection. A roughly linear age-dependent decrease characterized TCR beta diversity per million T cells.

The CDR3 is made up of 16 amino acids. Using a J-beta primer mix together with a sample-barcoded 5' primer, a second PCR was run for about 7 to 12 cycles. TCRdb analysed the 5' RACE reads with MiXCR anew, one entry per CDR3 protein. The repertoire holds about 750,000 distinct CDR3 sequences, with about 48% as singletons. For this clonotype: The antigen is undetermined.

Material: blood. The J gene is TRBJ2-7, the V gene TRBV21-1; the table's D call, TRBD1, was not checked against the DNA. TRBV21-1 represents a pseudogene. The clonotype was recovered from an older man in good health. For the CDR3, the DNA is TGTGCCAGCAGCCCGGATGGTCGACAGGGGTGCTACGAGCAGTACTTC. Translation gives CASSPDGRQGCYEQYF.